These 18 T cell receptor beta chains originate from one sample sequenced in a study of blood T cell repertoires in COVID-19. The assay was immunoSEQ multiplex PCR, and TCRdb's table has in-frame clones only and misses some. The table records about 340,000 clones, around nine tenths of them present only once. The specimen was peripheral blood. These TCRs come from an older woman with COVID-19, enrolled during active disease.

This clone was counted a few times. The CDR3 DNA reads as TGTGCCTGGAGCGCCTCCGCCGCGAACTATGGCTACACCTTC. It yields the protein CAWSASAANYGYTF. The V gene is TRBV30, the J gene TRBJ1-2; D not resolved. CDR3 length equals 14 residues. V gave up 3 bases and J gave up 2 bases, with 13 bases separating them. Germline assignment: CDR1 GTSNPN and CDR2 SVGIG (reference sequence).

This clone was seen only a few times. This chain links TRBV27 with TRBJ1-2; 7 bases line up with TRBD1. Germline V gene lookup returns CDR1 MNHEY and CDR2 SMNVEV (reference sequence). The CDR3 consists of 15 residues. V was clipped by 5 bases and J by 5 bases; unmatched bases: 11. CDR3 in DNA: TGTGCCAGCAGTGCTCGGACAGGCTTTAATTATGGCTACACCTTC. This sequence encodes CASSARTGFNYGYTF.

The V gene is TRBV4-2, the J gene TRBJ2-6; the D gene is possibly TRBD2 (6 bases). The germline V gene encodes CDR1 LGHNA and CDR2 YNFKEQ. The CDR3 is 16 residues long. With 4 bases removed from V and 0 bases from J, the gap between germline ends came to 10 bases. CDR3 in amino acids: CASSLADSSGANVLTF. CDR3 bases: TGTGCCAGCAGCCTAGCGGATAGCTCTGGGGCCAACGTCCTGACTTTC.

The chain uses TRBV27 and TRBJ2-5; D is perhaps TRBD1 (5 bases). Germline V gene sequence: CDR1 MNHEY, CDR2 SMNVEV (reference sequence). This CDR3 has 14 residues. V gave up 2 bases and J gave up 4 bases, with 11 bases separating them. CDR3 sequence (DNA): TGTGCCAGCAGTTTAACGGGTAGGGGAGAGACCCAGTACTTC. As protein: CASSLTGRGETQYF.

The chain couples TRBV5-6 to TRBJ2-5; TRBD1 matches 7 bases. Germline V gene lookup returns CDR1 SGHDT and CDR2 YYEEEE. V shed 3 bases, J shed 5 bases, and the junction held 7 bases outside the gene matches. This CDR3 has 14 amino acids. The CDR3 protein is CASSWGQPVETQYF. The DNA of the CDR3 is TGTGCCAGCAGCTGGGGACAGCCAGTGGAGACCCAGTACTTC.

The chain joins TRBV2 to TRBJ1-5, with a possible D match to TRBD1 (6 bases). Trimming stripped 1 base from V and 4 bases from J, with 14 bases between. CDR3 length: 16 residues. From germline, CDR1 is SNHLY and CDR2 FYNNEI. The CDR3: CASSEEKTGGNQPQHF. The CDR3 bases are TGTGCCAGCAGTGAAGAGAAGACAGGCGGTAATCAGCCCCAGCATTTT.

V and J are TRBV7-2 and TRBJ2-1; the match to TRBD2 covers 11 bases. The trim removed 5 bases at V and 7 bases at J, leaving 10 bases unmatched. The CDR3 loop spans 16 amino acids. Germline-derived CDR1 and CDR2 are SGHTA and FQGNSA. This CDR3 is CASSPPGLAGGNEQFF. The CDR3, as DNA: TGTGCCAGCAGCCCCCCCGGACTAGCGGGCGGGAATGAGCAGTTCTTC.

This clone has only one observation. The CDR3 loop is CASSYASGDLNTEAFF. CDR3 nucleotides: TGTGCCAGCAGTTACGCCTCAGGGGACCTGAACACTGAAGCTTTCTTT. The chain carries TRBV6-5 and TRBJ1-1; D perhaps matches TRBD1 (6 bases). From germline, CDR1 is MNHEY and CDR2 SVGAGI. V lost 2 bases and J 0 bases, leaving 13 bases between the germline ends. This CDR3 region has 16 residues.

The chain couples TRBV5-5 to TRBJ2-5, with a tentative D call TRBD2 (5 bases). Germline lookup yields CDR1 SGHKS and CDR2 YYEKEE (reference sequence). V shed 4 bases and J shed 5 bases, with 6 bases lying between them. CDR3 length: 11 residues. CDR3 nucleotides: TGTGCCAGCAGCCCGGGGGAGACCCAGTACTTC. Translation: CASSPGETQYF.

The chain employs TRBV6-1 and TRBJ1-3; D call uncertain. Germline loops: CDR1 MNHNS, CDR2 SASEGT. This CDR3 region has 17 residues. V was pared by 4 bases and J by 0 bases, with 16 bases between. CDR3 protein: CASSGGKGFSSGNTIYF. CDR3 nucleotide sequence: TGTGCCAGCAGTGGAGGGAAGGGCTTTAGCTCTGGAAACACCATATATTTT.

The chain combines TRBV21-1 with TRBJ1-2. TRBV21-1 is labeled a pseudogene. This CDR3 contains 19 residues. CDR3 residues: CASSKKMLLGNGINYGYTF. The DNA of the CDR3 is TGTGCCAGCAGCAAAAAAATGCTCTTGGGTAACGGGATTAACTATGGCTACACCTTC.

This clone is a singleton in its sample. The V gene is TRBV27, the J gene TRBJ1-1; no definite D call. There are 13 residues in the CDR3. V was cut by 6 bases and J by 1 base, with 9 bases left in between. Per germline, CDR1 MNHEY and CDR2 SMNVEV (reference sequence). CDR3 in amino acids: CASSPMANTEAFF. CDR3 bases: TGTGCCAGCAGCCCCATGGCGAACACTGAAGCTTTCTTT.

This chain links TRBV30 with TRBJ1-5; no definite D call. Trimming took off 3 bases at V and 6 bases at J, with 21 bases between the two ends. Germline values: CDR1 GTSNPN, CDR2 SVGIG (reference sequence). This CDR3 has 16 amino acids. The CDR3 sequence is CAWSAPTFSAGQPQHF. CDR3 nucleotide sequence: TGTGCCTGGAGCGCCCCAACCTTTTCAGCGGGTCAGCCCCAGCATTTT.

This chain connects TRBV19 to TRBJ1-4; no reliable D call. V shed 6 bases and J shed 5 bases, with 16 bases lying between them. The CDR3 sequence is 15 residues long. Germline loops: CDR1 LNHDA, CDR2 SQIVND (reference sequence). The CDR3 DNA follows: TGTGCCAGTAGAACCCCAGGAAGCGGGAATGAAAAACTGTTTTTT. Amino acid sequence: CASRTPGSGNEKLFF.

The CDR3 loop is CASTNLGGPQHF. The CDR3 DNA is TGTGCCAGCACCAACCTGGGGGGGCCCCAGCATTTT. The chain couples TRBV7-9 to TRBJ1-5, with D possibly TRBD1 on 5 matching bases. Germline CDR1 reads SEHNR; CDR2 reads FQNEAQ (reference sequence). Trimming removed 7 bases at V and 9 bases at J, with 13 bases between. The CDR3 loop spans 12 amino acids.

The chain uses TRBV11-2 and TRBJ2-3; 9 bases map to TRBD2. The CDR3 is made up of 15 amino acids. V lost 5 bases and J lost 6; bases outside the gene matches: 9. Germline CDR1 reads SGHAT; CDR2 reads FQNNGV. CDR3 sequence: CASSPLAGVLDTQYF. For the CDR3, the DNA is TGTGCCAGCAGCCCGTTAGCGGGGGTTTTGGATACGCAGTATTTT.

The chain couples TRBV21-1 to TRBJ1-2; the DNA was not used to check the table's D call, TRBD1. TRBV21-1 is a pseudogene locus. CDR3 length: 17 amino acids. The CDR3 DNA reads TGTGCCAGCAGCAAAGAGGGTGACAGGGGGCTTTTGTATGGCTACACCTTC. It encodes CASSKEGDRGLLYGYTF.

The chain is built from TRBV19 and TRBJ2-7, with TRBD1 matching over 11 bases. This CDR3 is built from 17 residues. Germline values: CDR1 LNHDA, CDR2 SQIVND (reference sequence). V shed 6 bases, J shed 3 bases, and the junction held 13 bases outside the gene matches. The CDR3 loop is CASRARDRGWGSYEQYF. CDR3 DNA sequence: TGTGCCAGTAGAGCCCGGGACAGGGGGTGGGGAAGCTACGAGCAGTACTTC.